The 14 T cell receptor beta chains given below trace back to one sample, sequenced in a study of blood T cells in healthy people across ages. A second PCR of 7 to 11 cycles used a sample-barcoded 5' primer and a J-beta primer mix. MiXCR, run by TCRdb on the 5' RACE reads, gives a single entry per CDR3 protein. The table shows under 2,000,000 distinct CDR3 sequences, with around half occurring only once. Material: blood. Receptor source: a woman between 35 and 50 years old in good health.

The rearrangement joins TRBV20-1 to TRBJ1-5; 9 bases map to TRBD1. The length of the CDR3 is 15 residues. Germline lookup yields CDR1 DFQATT and CDR2 SNEGSKA (reference sequence). The V and J ends lost 6 bases and 4 bases, in that order; junction bases with no gene match: 10. The CDR3 DNA reads TGCAGTGCAGGAGGGGGGACAGGGTATAATCAGCCCCAGCATTTT. Its translation is CSAGGGTGYNQPQHF.

The rearrangement links TRBV5-6 to TRBJ2-7; D might be TRBD2 (5 bases). V was cut by 0 bases and J by 1 base, with 11 bases left in between. Germline V gives CDR1 SGHDT, CDR2 YYEEEE. This CDR3 has 15 residues. CDR3 amino acids: CASSLAMGASYEQYF. The CDR3 nucleotides are TGTGCCAGCAGCTTGGCCATGGGAGCTTCCTACGAGCAGTACTTC.

The rearrangement uses TRBV7-9 and TRBJ1-6; 7 bases fit TRBD1. The CDR3 runs to 15 residues. Germline V gives CDR1 SEHNR, CDR2 FQNEAQ (reference sequence). The trim removed 10 bases at V and 7 bases at J, leaving 13 bases unmatched. The CDR3 here is CATRAAQGSNSPLHF. The CDR3 DNA follows: TGTGCCACCAGGGCCGCACAGGGGAGCAATTCACCCCTCCACTTT.

The J gene is TRBJ2-3, the V gene TRBV28; TRBD1 matches 9 bases. The V gene's germline CDR1 is MDHEN and CDR2 SYDVKM. With V trimmed by 6 bases and J by 1 base, 14 bases remained unmatched. CDR3 size: 18 residues. CDR3 nucleotides: TGTGCCAGCAGGCCTCCCGGCCTTACAGGGGGCGGCACAGATACGCAGTATTTT. Encoded protein: CASRPPGLTGGGTDTQYF.

The chain recombines TRBV2 with TRBJ2-1; 8 positions agree with TRBD1. V shed 1 base, J shed 7 bases, and the junction held 3 bases outside the gene matches. The germline CDR1 and CDR2 sequences are SNHLY and FYNNEI. CDR3 size: 14 residues. In DNA, the CDR3 is TGTGCCAGCAGTGAAGGGACAGGGTCTAATGAGCAGTTCTTC. It codes for CASSEGTGSNEQFF.

In its sample, this clonotype was seen once. V gene TRBV5-5 combines with J gene TRBJ2-4, with a possible D match to TRBD1 (6 bases). CDR3 length: 16 amino acids. CDR1 is SGHKS and CDR2 is YYEKEE in the germline V gene (reference sequence). The V end lost 0 bases, the J end lost 1 base, and 11 bases lay between the germline ends. The CDR3 nucleotides are TGTGCCAGCAGCTTGGGACAGGAGTTCGCCAAAAACATTCAGTACTTC. This codes for CASSLGQEFAKNIQYF.

The genes are TRBV3-1 and TRBJ2-7; 9 bases are a match to TRBD2. J lost 3 bases, V lost 1 base, and 7 bases had no gene match. The CDR3 runs to 16 residues. Germline CDR1 LGHDT, CDR2 YNNKEL (reference sequence). CDR3 amino acids: CASSQVRLADLYEQYF. The CDR3 nucleotides are TGTGCCAGCAGCCAAGTGAGACTAGCGGATCTCTACGAGCAGTACTTC.

This clonotype was observed a few times. The chain joins TRBV4-1 to TRBJ1-2; TRBD1 might be the D (5 bases). The CDR3 runs 13 residues. The V end lost 1 base, the J end lost 9 bases, and 12 bases lay between the germline ends. Germline V CDR1 and CDR2: MGHRA, YSYEKL. The CDR3 sequence: CASSQGGFLSYTF. The DNA of the CDR3 is TGCGCCAGCAGCCAAGGGGGCTTCCTTAGCTACACCTTC.

For this clonotype: A read error may be the cause here, since a much bigger clone is one base away. This rearrangement joins TRBV7-2 to TRBJ2-1, with D tentatively TRBD1 or TRBD2 (5 bases each). The CDR3 sequence is 15 residues long. Germline V gene lookup returns CDR1 SGHTA and CDR2 FQGNSA. V was pared by 2 bases and J by 9 bases, with 17 bases between. CDR3: CASSLQAGTVSEQFF. The CDR3 bases are TGTGCCAGCAGCTTACAGGCAGGGACGGTGAGTGAGCAGTTCTTC.

The chain recombines TRBV11-2 with TRBJ2-3; 14 bases are a match to TRBD2. Germline loops: CDR1 SGHAT, CDR2 FQNNGV. V shed 4 bases and J 6 bases; nucleotides not matched to a gene: 9. The CDR3 spans 17 residues. The CDR3 DNA is TGTGCCAGCAGCTCGCCCTCGGGACTAGCGGGGGTGGATACGCAGTATTTT. It encodes CASSSPSGLAGVDTQYF.

J is TRBJ1-2 and V is TRBV29-1; D remains ambiguous. The CDR3 is made up of 13 amino acids. Trimming stripped 0 bases from V and 1 base from J, with 6 bases between. Per the germline V gene, CDR1 is SQVTM and CDR2 is ANQGSEA. CDR3 protein: CSVEEGYNYGYTF. The CDR3 DNA sequence: TGCAGCGTTGAAGAAGGGTATAACTATGGCTACACCTTC.

V is TRBV7-9 and J is TRBJ2-1, with D maybe TRBD2 (7 bases). CDR1 SEHNR and CDR2 FQNEAQ come from the germline V gene (reference sequence). The CDR3 length is 17 residues. V lost 3 bases and J 1 base, leaving 16 bases between the germline ends. The chain's CDR3 is CASSFGGLAVSYNEQFF. Here the CDR3 DNA reads TGTGCCAGCAGCTTCGGGGGGCTAGCGGTATCCTACAATGAGCAGTTCTTC.

This clonotype was detected a few times. The J gene is TRBJ1-2, the V gene TRBV12-3 or TRBV12-4, with D maybe TRBD1 (5 bases). Deletions cut 6 bases from V and 4 bases from J, with 12 bases between. The CDR3 runs 13 residues. CDR3 sequence: CASRRTGVYGYTF. CDR3 coding DNA: TGTGCCAGCAGGCGGACGGGGGTCTATGGCTACACCTTC.

V gene TRBV7-2 combines with J gene TRBJ2-3; 9 bases match TRBD1. The CDR3 length is 17 residues. Trimming took 8 bases from V and 4 from J; bases not matched to a gene: 16. Germline V CDR1 and CDR2: SGHTA, FQGNSA. The CDR3 nucleotides are TGTGCCAGCCTTTCATTTGTAGGGACAGGGACCCCAGATACGCAGTATTTT. Translated: CASLSFVGTGTPDTQYF.